The rows below give T cell receptor beta chains drawn from one sample of a study of OX40 agonist ivuxolimab in advanced cancers. TCRdb's copy holds only in-frame clones and misses some; the assay was immunoSEQ multiplex PCR. The table has some 98,000 clones, roughly 93% seen once; the top ten hold around 0.3%. The source was CD4+ or CD8+ T cells sorted from blood, collected in a trial of the OX40 agonist ivuxolimab. These receptors came from an adult with an advanced solid tumor such as melanoma, head and neck, liver or kidney cancer. Each CDR3 is given with its conserved first and last residue. Each record gives: V gene, D gene, J gene, clone size, CDR3 protein, CDR3 DNA. D genes are given only for firm matches. The size field is filled for only some rows; it gives once, few, many or a size class.

TRBV19	-	TRBJ1-4	-	CASSIGRYNEKLFF	TGTGCCAGTAGTATAGGACGGTATAATGAAAAACTGTTTTTT
TRBV7-9	-	TRBJ2-7	once	CASSSRSGSAATFYEQYF	TGTGCCAGCAGCTCCCGTTCGGGTTCGGCCGCCACATTTTACGAGCAGTACTTC
TRBV28	-	TRBJ2-3	-	CASSLTGYTDTQYF	TGTGCCAGCAGTTTAACAGGCTACACAGATACGCAGTATTTT
TRBV27	-	TRBJ1-1	-	CASENRQGRAFF	TGTGCCAGCGAAAACCGCCAGGGTAGAGCTTTCTTT
TRBV30	-	TRBJ2-5	once	CAWSLIAETQYF	TGTGCCTGGAGTCTAATTGCAGAGACCCAGTACTTC
TRBV5-1	-	TRBJ2-5	-	CASSGEETQYF	TGCGCCAGCAGCGGTGAAGAGACCCAGTACTTC
TRBV7-8	-	TRBJ2-1	-	CASSFIPRDNEQFF	TGTGCCAGCAGCTTTATTCCTAGGGACAATGAGCAGTTCTTC
TRBV6-4	-	TRBJ2-6	-	CASSEYGTQSGANVLTF	TGTGCCAGCAGTGAATACGGGACCCAGTCTGGGGCCAACGTCCTGACTTTC
TRBV30	-	TRBJ1-6	-	CAWSVFSPLHF	TGTGCCTGGAGTGTGTTTTCACCCCTCCACTTT
TRBV18	-	TRBJ1-1	-	CASSPPDMNTEAFF	TGTGCCAGCTCACCACCTGATATGAACACTGAAGCTTTCTTT
TRBV15	-	TRBJ1-1	-	CATSRDLTSGEAFF	TGTGCCACCAGCAGAGATTTGACCTCAGGTGAAGCTTTCTTT
TRBV6-1	TRBD1	TRBJ2-7	-	CASSEPTGTGRRKYF	TGTGCCAGCAGTGAGCCAACCGGGACAGGGCGTAGGAAGTACTTC
TRBV18	-	TRBJ1-1	-	CASSPDTNTEAFF	TGTGCCAGCTCACCCGACACGAACACTGAAGCTTTCTTT
TRBV28	-	TRBJ2-5	-	CASSSNIEETQYF	TGTGCCAGCAGTTCCAACATAGAAGAGACCCAGTACTTC
TRBV28	TRBD1	TRBJ1-4	-	CASSPRQGKGEKLFF	TGTGCCAGCAGTCCACGACAGGGGAAGGGCGAAAAACTGTTTTTT
TRBV30	-	TRBJ1-5	-	CAWSPGTAYQPQHF	TGTGCCTGGAGCCCCGGGACGGCCTATCAGCCCCAGCATTTT
TRBV6-4	-	TRBJ1-3	-	CASNLQGFSGNTIYF	TGTGCCAGCAACCTTCAGGGGTTCTCTGGAAACACCATATATTTT